This TCR beta chain was captured in a study of beta chain features in type 1 diabetes. Points from the study as a whole: Over-representation of high TCR-expressing cells was a possible consequence of cDNA sequencing. Naive, central memory and Treg TCRB repertoires appeared more alike in patients than in healthy donors. A moderate, significant TCRB CDR3 shortening appeared in type 1 diabetes across four CD4+ subsets.

As for this clone: Antigen: not known.

Purity of each sorted population was above 98%. The CDR3 has 19 amino acids. Trimming at V came to 5 bases and at J to 5 bases, leaving 13 bases not matched to a gene. Per the germline V gene, CDR1 is LGHNT and CDR2 is FRNRAP. The sequenced template was cDNA made from the entire isolated RNA. The data were produced by immunoSEQ multiplex PCR, yet TCRdb's version contains in-frame clones alone and is incomplete. The sample records fewer than 900,000 clones, around a sixth being singletons. The sequenced sample consisted of naive CD4+ T cells from blood. This receptor was taken from a woman aged 18-29 years in good health. The V gene is TRBV12-5, the J gene TRBJ2-2; TRBD2 matches 14 bases. CDR3 bases: TGTGCTAGTGGTCGACGGGGACTAGCGGGAGTAACGGGTACCGGGGAGCTGTTTTTT. Its translation: CASGRRGLAGVTGTGELFF.